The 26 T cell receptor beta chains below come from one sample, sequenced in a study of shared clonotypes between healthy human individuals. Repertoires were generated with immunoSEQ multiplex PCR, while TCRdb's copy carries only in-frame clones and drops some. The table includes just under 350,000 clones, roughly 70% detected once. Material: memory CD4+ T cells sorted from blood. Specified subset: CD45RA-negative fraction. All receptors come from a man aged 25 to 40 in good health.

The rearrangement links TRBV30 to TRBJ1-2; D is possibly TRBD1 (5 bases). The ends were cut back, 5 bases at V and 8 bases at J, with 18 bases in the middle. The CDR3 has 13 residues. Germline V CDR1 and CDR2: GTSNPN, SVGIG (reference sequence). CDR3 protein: CAWGERREYGYTF. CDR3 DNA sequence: TGTGCCTGGGGGGAGCGCAGGGAATACGGCTACACCTTC. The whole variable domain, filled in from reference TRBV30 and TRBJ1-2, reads SQTIHQWPATLVQPVGSPLSLECTVEGTSNPNLYWYRQAAGRGLQLLFYSVGIGQISSEVPQNLSASRPQDRQFILSSKKLLLSDSGFYLCAWGERREYGYTFGSGTRLTVV.

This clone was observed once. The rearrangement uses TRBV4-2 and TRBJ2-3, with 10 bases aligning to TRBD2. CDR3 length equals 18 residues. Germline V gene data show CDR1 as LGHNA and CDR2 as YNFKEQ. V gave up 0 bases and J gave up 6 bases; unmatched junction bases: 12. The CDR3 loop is CASSQDGAKAGGGDTQYF. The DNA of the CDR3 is TGTGCCAGCAGCCAAGACGGGGCGAAAGCGGGAGGGGGGGATACGCAGTATTTT.

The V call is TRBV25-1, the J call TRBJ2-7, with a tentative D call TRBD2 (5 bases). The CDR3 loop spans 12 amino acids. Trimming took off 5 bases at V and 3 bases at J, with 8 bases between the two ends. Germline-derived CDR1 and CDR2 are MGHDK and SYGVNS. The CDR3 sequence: CASSRGRYEQYF. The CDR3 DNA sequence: TGTGCCAGCAGTCGGGGTCGCTACGAGCAGTACTTC.

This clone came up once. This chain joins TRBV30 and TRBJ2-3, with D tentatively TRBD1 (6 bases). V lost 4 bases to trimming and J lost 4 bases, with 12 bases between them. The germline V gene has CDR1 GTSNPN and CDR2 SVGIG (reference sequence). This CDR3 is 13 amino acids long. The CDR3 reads CAWIEAGADTQYF. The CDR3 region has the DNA TGTGCCTGGATCGAAGCAGGGGCAGATACGCAGTATTTT.

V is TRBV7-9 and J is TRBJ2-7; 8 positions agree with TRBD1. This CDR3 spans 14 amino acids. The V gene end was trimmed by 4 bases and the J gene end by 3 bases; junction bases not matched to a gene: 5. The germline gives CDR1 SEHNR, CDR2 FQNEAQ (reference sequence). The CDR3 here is CASSSTTGDYEQYF. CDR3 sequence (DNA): TGTGCCAGCAGCTCAACGACAGGGGACTACGAGCAGTACTTC.

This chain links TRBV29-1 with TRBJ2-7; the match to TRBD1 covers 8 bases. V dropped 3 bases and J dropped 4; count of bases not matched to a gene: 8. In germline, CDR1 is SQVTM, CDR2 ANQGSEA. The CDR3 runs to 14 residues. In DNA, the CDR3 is TGCAGCGTTGAGGAACGGACAGGGACTTACGAGCAGTACTTC. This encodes CSVEERTGTYEQYF.

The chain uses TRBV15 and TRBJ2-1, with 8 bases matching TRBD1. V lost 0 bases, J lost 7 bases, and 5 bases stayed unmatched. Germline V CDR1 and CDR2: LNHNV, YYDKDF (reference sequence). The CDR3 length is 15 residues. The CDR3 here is CATSRESGGRNEQFF. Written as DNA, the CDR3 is TGTGCCACCAGCAGAGAGTCAGGGGGCAGGAATGAGCAGTTCTTC.

The CDR3: CASSLSAYNSPLHF. The CDR3 bases are TGTGCCAGCAGCTTGTCGGCTTATAATTCACCCCTCCACTTT. The chain employs TRBV5-6 and TRBJ1-6; D gene unclear. The CDR3 has 14 amino acids. With 1 base removed from V and 4 bases from J, the gap between germline ends came to 6 bases. Germline CDR1 reads SGHDT; CDR2 reads YYEEEE.

The CDR3 DNA follows: TGTGCCAGTAGTGCCCTCGGAGGGGGCGGGAGTAGTCCCGGGGAGCTGTTTTTT. This gives the protein CASSALGGGGSSPGELFF. This chain uses TRBV19 with TRBJ2-2; D assignment may be TRBD1 or TRBD2 (7 bases each). Trimming took 5 bases from V and 6 from J, leaving 25 bases between them. Germline values: CDR1 LNHDA, CDR2 SQIVND (reference sequence). This CDR3 comprises 18 residues.

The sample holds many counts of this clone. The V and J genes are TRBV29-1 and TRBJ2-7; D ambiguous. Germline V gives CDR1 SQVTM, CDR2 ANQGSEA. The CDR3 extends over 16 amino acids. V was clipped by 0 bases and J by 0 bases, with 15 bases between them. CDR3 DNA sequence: TGCAGCGTTGAAGACGTGGGCGGCCTCAACTCCTACGAGCAGTACTTC. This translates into CSVEDVGGLNSYEQYF.

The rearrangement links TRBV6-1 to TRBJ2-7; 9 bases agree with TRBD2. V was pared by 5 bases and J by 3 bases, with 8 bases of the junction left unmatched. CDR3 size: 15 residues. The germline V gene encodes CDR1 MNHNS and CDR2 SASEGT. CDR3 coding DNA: TGTGCCAGCAGTTTAGCGGGAGAAACCAACTACGAGCAGTACTTC. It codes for CASSLAGETNYEQYF.

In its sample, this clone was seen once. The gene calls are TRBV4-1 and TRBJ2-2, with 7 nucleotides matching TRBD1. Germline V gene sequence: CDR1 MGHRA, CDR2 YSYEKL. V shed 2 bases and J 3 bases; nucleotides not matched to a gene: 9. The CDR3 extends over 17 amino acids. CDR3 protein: CASSQFNLTGHTGELFF. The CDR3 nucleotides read TGCGCCAGCAGCCAATTTAATTTGACAGGGCACACCGGGGAGCTGTTTTTT.

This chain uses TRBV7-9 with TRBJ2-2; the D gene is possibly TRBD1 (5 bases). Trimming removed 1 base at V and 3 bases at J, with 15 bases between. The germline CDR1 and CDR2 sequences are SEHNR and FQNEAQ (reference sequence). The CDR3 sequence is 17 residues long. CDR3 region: CASSLGSGPGYTGELFF. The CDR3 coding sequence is TGTGCCAGCAGCTTAGGCTCAGGGCCAGGGTACACCGGGGAGCTGTTTTTT.

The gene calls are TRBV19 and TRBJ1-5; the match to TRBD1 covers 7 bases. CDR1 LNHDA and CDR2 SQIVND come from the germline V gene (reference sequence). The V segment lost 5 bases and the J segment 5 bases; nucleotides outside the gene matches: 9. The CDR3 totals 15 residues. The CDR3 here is CASSADRDGHQPQHF. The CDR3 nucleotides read TGTGCCAGTAGTGCCGACAGGGACGGGCATCAGCCCCAGCATTTT.

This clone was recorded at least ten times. The CDR3 region has the DNA TGTGCCAGCAGCTTTGGCAGGGGCACTGAAGCTTTCTTT. It encodes CASSFGRGTEAFF. The chain joins TRBV7-2 to TRBJ1-1; perhaps TRBD1 as D (6 bases). The CDR3 sequence is 13 residues long. V was cut by 3 bases and J by 4 bases, with 9 bases left in between. Germline-derived CDR1 and CDR2 are SGHTA and FQGNSA.

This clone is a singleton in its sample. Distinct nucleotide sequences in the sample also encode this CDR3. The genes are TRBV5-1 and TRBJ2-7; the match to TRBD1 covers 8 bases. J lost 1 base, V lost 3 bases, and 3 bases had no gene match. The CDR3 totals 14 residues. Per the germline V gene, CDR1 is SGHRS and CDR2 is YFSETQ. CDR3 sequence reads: CASSSGQGSYEQYF. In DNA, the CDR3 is TGCGCCAGCAGCTCAGGACAGGGTTCCTACGAGCAGTACTTC.

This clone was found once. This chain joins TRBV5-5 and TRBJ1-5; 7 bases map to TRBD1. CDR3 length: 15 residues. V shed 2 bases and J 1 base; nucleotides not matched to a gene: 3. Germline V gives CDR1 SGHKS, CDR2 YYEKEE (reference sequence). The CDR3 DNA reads TGTGCCAGCAGCTTACAACAGGGGAGCAATCAGCCCCAGCATTTT. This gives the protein CASSLQQGSNQPQHF.

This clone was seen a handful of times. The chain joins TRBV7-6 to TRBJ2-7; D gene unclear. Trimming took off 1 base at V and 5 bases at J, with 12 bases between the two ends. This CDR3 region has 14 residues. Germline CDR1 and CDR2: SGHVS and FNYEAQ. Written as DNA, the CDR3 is TGTGCCAGCAGCTTAGAGATAATGCACCACGAGCAGTACTTC. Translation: CASSLEIMHHEQYF.

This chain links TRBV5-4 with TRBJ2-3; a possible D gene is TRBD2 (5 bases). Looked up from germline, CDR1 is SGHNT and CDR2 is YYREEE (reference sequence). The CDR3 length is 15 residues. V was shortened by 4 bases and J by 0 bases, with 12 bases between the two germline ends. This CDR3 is CASSQGGGSTDTQYF. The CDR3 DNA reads TGTGCCAGCAGCCAAGGAGGAGGTAGCACAGATACGCAGTATTTT.

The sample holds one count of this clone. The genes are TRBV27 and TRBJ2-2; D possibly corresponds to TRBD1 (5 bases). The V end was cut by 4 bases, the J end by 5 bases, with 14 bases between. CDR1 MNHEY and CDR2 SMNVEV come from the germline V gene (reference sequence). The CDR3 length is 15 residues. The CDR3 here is CASSYLGSGTGELFF. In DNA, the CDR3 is TGTGCCAGCAGTTACCTAGGTTCAGGGACCGGGGAGCTGTTTTTT.

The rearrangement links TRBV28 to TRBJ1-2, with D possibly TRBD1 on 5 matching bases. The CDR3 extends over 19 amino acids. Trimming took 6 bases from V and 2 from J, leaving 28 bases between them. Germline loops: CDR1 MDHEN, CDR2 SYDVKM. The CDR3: CASSPLHGRGVFKNYGYTF. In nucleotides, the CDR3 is TGTGCCAGCAGCCCCCTTCACGGGAGGGGTGTTTTTAAGAACTATGGCTACACCTTC.

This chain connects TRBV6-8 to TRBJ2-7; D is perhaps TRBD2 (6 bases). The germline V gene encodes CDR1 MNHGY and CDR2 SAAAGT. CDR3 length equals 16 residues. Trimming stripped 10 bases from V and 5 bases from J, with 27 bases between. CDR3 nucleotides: TGTGCCACCCCAAGACCTGAGATTGGGGGGAACCACGAGCAGTACTTC. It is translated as CATPRPEIGGNHEQYF.

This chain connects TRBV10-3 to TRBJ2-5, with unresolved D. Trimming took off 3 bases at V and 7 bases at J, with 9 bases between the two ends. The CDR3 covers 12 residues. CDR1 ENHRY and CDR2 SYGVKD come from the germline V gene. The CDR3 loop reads CAISELPGTQYF. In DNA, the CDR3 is TGTGCCATCAGTGAACTCCCCGGGACCCAGTACTTC.

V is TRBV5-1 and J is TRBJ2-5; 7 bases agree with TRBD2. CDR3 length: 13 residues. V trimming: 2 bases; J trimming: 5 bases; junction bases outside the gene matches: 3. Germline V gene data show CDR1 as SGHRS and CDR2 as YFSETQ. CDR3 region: CASSFTSVETQYF. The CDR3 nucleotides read TGCGCCAGCAGCTTTACTAGCGTGGAGACCCAGTACTTC.

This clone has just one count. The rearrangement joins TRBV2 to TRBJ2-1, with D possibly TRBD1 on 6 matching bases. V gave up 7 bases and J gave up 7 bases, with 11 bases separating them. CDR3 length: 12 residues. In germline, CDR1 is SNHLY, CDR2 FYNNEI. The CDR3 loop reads CASKARGNEQFF. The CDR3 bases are TGTGCCAGCAAAGCCAGGGGAAATGAGCAGTTCTTC.

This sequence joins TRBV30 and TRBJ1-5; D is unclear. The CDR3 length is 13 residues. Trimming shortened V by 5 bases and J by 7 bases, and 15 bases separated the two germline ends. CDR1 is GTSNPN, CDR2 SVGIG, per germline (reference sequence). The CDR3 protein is CAWGREGDQPQHF. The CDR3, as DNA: TGTGCCTGGGGGAGGGAGGGAGACCAGCCCCAGCATTTT.